This T cell receptor beta chain was observed in a study of cytomegalovirus exposure and HLA in healthy donors. Study overall: Out of 300 to 500 genotyped donors, less than 90% belonged to the Caucasian-associated ancestry cluster.

The study ran its PCR with 60 Vbeta and 13 Jbeta primers. Only in-frame clones appear in the TCRdb table, and some are missing; sequencing was by immunoSEQ multiplex PCR. With tens of thousands of clones in the sample, the ten largest clones hold over 4%. General study results and limits: Immune exposure information comprised only CMV serostatus. A list of 150 or so TCR beta chains associated with cytomegalovirus was given.

At sampling all donors were nominally healthy, likely with unrecorded immune exposures. Turning to this clone: Its antigen is currently unknown.

The CDR3 contains 16 residues. Trimming took off 3 bases at V and 2 bases at J, with 14 bases between the two ends. The germline CDR1 and CDR2 sequences are SEHNR and FQNEAQ (reference sequence). Sequencing used PBMCs. The chain joins TRBV7-9 to TRBJ1-5; perhaps TRBD1 as D (5 bases). The sequence was collected from a woman in her thirties or forties in good health and CMV-seropositive. The CDR3 here is CASSFGQNVGNQPQHF. The CDR3 DNA follows: TGTGCCAGCAGCTTCGGACAAAACGTGGGCAATCAGCCCCAGCATTTT.